Listed here are 27 T cell receptor beta chains from one sample, sequenced in a study of CXCR3-negative and CXCR3-positive naive CD8 T cells. These TCRs' antigens remain unknown. Broader study findings: Hydrophobicity was higher for TRB CDR3s found in CXCR3-positive naive cells than in CXCR3-negative naive cells.

Researchers prepared the TRB cDNA libraries using 5' RACE with UMI labels. With the 5' RACE reads reprocessed, TCRdb shows one record per CDR3 protein and no DNA. The specimen's table records several thousand distinct CDR3 sequences. Sequencing input: naive CXCR3+ CD8+ T cells from blood. Subset denoted: CD45RO-CCR7+CD27+CD95- naive CD8+ T cells expressing CXCR3 (TNR3+). These receptors originate from a human donor in good health. Some clones in this sample may be carry-over from other donors' samples.

The CDR3 sequence: CASNRDGGYNEQFF. The chain carries TRBV5-6 and TRBJ2-1; absent DNA, TCRdb's TRBD1 call cannot be checked. There are 14 residues in the CDR3. Germline V gives CDR1 SGHDT, CDR2 YYEEEE.

According to its frequency, this clonotype is medium-sized (0.01 to 0.1%). The V and J genes are TRBV14 and TRBJ2-5; TCRdb lists TRBD1, though no DNA is available to test this call. Germline V gene lookup returns CDR1 SGHDN and CDR2 FVKESK. The CDR3 has 14 residues. CDR3 sequence reads: CASSPDRPVETQYF. The variable domain in full, with the rest retrieved from reference TRBV14 and TRBJ2-5, is EAGVTQFPSHSVIEKGQTVTLRCDPISGHDNLYWYRRVMGKEIKFLLHFVKESKQDESGMPNNRFLAERTGGTYSTLKVQPAELEDSGVYFCASSPDRPVETQYFGPGTRLLVL.

The V and J genes are TRBV29-1 and TRBJ2-1; TCRdb calls TRBD2, which cannot be checked without DNA. CDR1 and CDR2 (germline): SQVTM, ANQGSEA. This CDR3 comprises 12 residues. The CDR3 spells CSGAGGPYEQFF.

The chain has TRBV20-1 and TRBJ2-7; TCRdb lists TRBD1, though no DNA is available to test this call. CDR1 and CDR2 (germline): DFQATT, SNEGSKA (reference sequence). The CDR3 totals 13 residues. CDR3 protein: CSAAGMDSYEQYF.

The chain has TRBV21-1 and TRBJ2-5; the D call from TCRdb, TRBD1, cannot be confirmed without DNA. TRBV21-1 is a pseudogene locus. CDR3 length: 16 amino acids. CDR3: CASSNWTVRTPETQYF.

V and J are TRBV12-3 or TRBV12-4 and TRBJ2-7; there is no DNA to check the TCRdb D call of TRBD2. The CDR3 extends over 14 amino acids. Here the CDR3 reads CASSFEPLPYEQYF.

This clonotype is labeled medium-sized (0.01 to 0.1%) based on frequency. V is TRBV29-1 and J is TRBJ2-5; without DNA, the TCRdb call of TRBD1 cannot be checked. The CDR3 has 12 residues. Germline-derived CDR1 and CDR2 are SQVTM and ANQGSEA. This CDR3 is CSVGTGAETQYF.

The CDR3 sequence: CASSEVIGPGGNEQFF. The chain is built from TRBV2 and TRBJ2-1; the D call of TRBD1 rests on TCRdb alone, since no DNA is present to check it. This CDR3 contains 16 residues. CDR1 and CDR2 (germline): SNHLY, FYNNEI.

This clonotype ranks as medium-sized in terms of frequency. The V and J genes are TRBV29-1 and TRBJ2-7; TCRdb indicates TRBD1, and absent DNA this call remains unverified. The CDR3 sequence is 14 residues long. Germline lookup yields CDR1 SQVTM and CDR2 ANQGSEA. Here the CDR3 reads CSVEIPGEIYEQYF.

The rearrangement joins TRBV5-1 to TRBJ2-2; TCRdb outputs TRBD1, but without DNA this stays unchecked. The CDR3 is 15 residues long. Germline V CDR1 and CDR2: SGHRS, YFSETQ. CDR3 sequence reads: CASSSGRFERGELFF.

The V call is TRBV5-1, the J call TRBJ2-3; TCRdb picks TRBD1, but there is no DNA to check that call. The CDR3 length is 19 residues. Germline V gene sequence: CDR1 SGHRS, CDR2 YFSETQ. CDR3: CASSLVMPPIAASTDTQYF.

This clonotype is deemed medium-sized by its frequency. The chain uses TRBV29-1 and TRBJ2-3. The CDR3 extends over 12 amino acids. Germline assignment: CDR1 SQVTM and CDR2 ANQGSEA. This CDR3 is CSVETSLDTQYF.

The chain carries TRBV3-1 and TRBJ2-5; with no DNA, the TCRdb D assignment of TRBD1 cannot be verified. CDR1 and CDR2 from the germline V gene are LGHDT and YNNKEL (reference sequence). The CDR3 has 16 residues. Here the CDR3 reads CASSQAGQGSLETQYF.

This clonotype is called medium-sized (0.01 to 0.1%) based on its frequency. V and J are TRBV5-1 and TRBJ2-2. Germline values: CDR1 SGHRS, CDR2 YFSETQ. The CDR3 length is 14 residues. The CDR3 loop is CASSLGQNTGELFF.

This chain links TRBV2 with TRBJ1-1. The V gene's germline CDR1 is SNHLY and CDR2 FYNNEI. The CDR3 is 12 amino acids. The CDR3 sequence is CASRPKNTEAFF.

This chain links TRBV13 with TRBJ2-1; TCRdb proposes TRBD2, but this gene call is untestable without DNA. The length of the CDR3 is 16 residues. Germline V lookup: CDR1 PRHDT, CDR2 FYEKMQ (reference sequence). CDR3 sequence: CASSTRTSGSYNEQFF.

This sequence joins TRBV27 and TRBJ2-7; the TCRdb D gene call, TRBD2, has no DNA to confirm it. The germline CDR1 and CDR2 sequences are MNHEY and SMNVEV (reference sequence). The CDR3 is made up of 14 amino acids. The CDR3 region is CASSSPSGLYEQYF.

The chain is built from TRBV27 and TRBJ2-1; TCRdb picks TRBD2, but there is no DNA to check that call. Per germline, CDR1 MNHEY and CDR2 SMNVEV (reference sequence). This CDR3 is 15 amino acids long. The CDR3 sequence is CASSLSTGLVTEQFF.

Measured by frequency, this clonotype is medium-sized. The rearrangement uses TRBV29-1 and TRBJ2-7; the D call of TRBD1 rests on TCRdb alone, since no DNA is present to check it. The CDR3 loop spans 14 amino acids. Per germline, CDR1 SQVTM and CDR2 ANQGSEA. The CDR3: CSARGQGNFYEQYF.

The rearrangement links TRBV7-3 to TRBJ2-3. In germline, CDR1 is SGHTA, CDR2 FQGTGA. The CDR3 has 12 amino acids. The CDR3 loop is CASSLLADTQYF.

Its frequency marks this clonotype as medium-sized. The chain has TRBV4-1 and TRBJ2-7; there is no DNA to check the TCRdb D call of TRBD2. CDR1 is MGHRA and CDR2 is YSYEKL in the germline V gene. This CDR3 has 15 residues. The CDR3 loop reads CASSQTTGGSYEQYF.

The J gene is TRBJ2-7, the V gene TRBV4-1. CDR3 length equals 15 residues. Germline CDR1 reads MGHRA; CDR2 reads YSYEKL. CDR3 protein: CASSLVFKEPYEQYF.

The V and J genes are TRBV2 and TRBJ1-1. This CDR3 has 13 amino acids. Per germline, CDR1 SNHLY and CDR2 FYNNEI. The CDR3 region is CASSSFSGPEAFF.

The chain combines TRBV29-1 with TRBJ2-7; TCRdb reports TRBD2, a call that lacks DNA to check it against. CDR3 size: 15 residues. Per the germline V gene, CDR1 is SQVTM and CDR2 is ANQGSEA. CDR3 protein: CSVSALSGARHEQYF.

This clonotype is deemed medium-sized by its frequency. The rearrangement joins TRBV28 to TRBJ2-5; the D gene TCRdb calls, TRBD1, cannot be checked with no DNA. Per germline, CDR1 MDHEN and CDR2 SYDVKM. The CDR3 covers 13 residues. CDR3 protein: CASSLQGTETQYF.

Considering frequency, this clonotype is medium-sized. This chain joins TRBV21-1 and TRBJ1-6; TCRdb picks TRBD1, but there is no DNA to check that call. TRBV21-1 is a pseudogene locus. CDR3 size: 18 residues. CDR3 amino acids: CASPKPKIDSGEDSPLHF.

The rearrangement links TRBV28 to TRBJ2-3; as DNA is missing, the TRBD2 call by TCRdb cannot be tested. Germline CDR1 is MDHEN and CDR2 is SYDVKM. CDR3 length equals 16 residues. CDR3 in amino acids: CASSSPLAGSTDTQYF.